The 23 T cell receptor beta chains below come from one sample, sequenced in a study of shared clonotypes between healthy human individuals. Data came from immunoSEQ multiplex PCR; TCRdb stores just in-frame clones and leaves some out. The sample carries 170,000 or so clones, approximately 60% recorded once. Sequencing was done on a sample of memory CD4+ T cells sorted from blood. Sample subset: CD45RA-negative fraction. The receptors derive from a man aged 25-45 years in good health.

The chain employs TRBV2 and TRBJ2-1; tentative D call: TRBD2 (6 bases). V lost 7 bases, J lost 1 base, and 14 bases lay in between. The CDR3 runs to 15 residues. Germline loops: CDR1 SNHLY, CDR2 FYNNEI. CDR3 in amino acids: CASTGRLGSYNEQFF. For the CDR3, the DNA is TGTGCCAGCACCGGACGACTAGGGTCCTACAATGAGCAGTTCTTC. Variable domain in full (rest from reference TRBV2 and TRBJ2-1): EPEVTQTPSHQVTQMGQEVILRCVPISNHLYFYWYRQILGQKVEFLVSFYNNEISEKSEIFDDQFSVERPDGSNFTLKIRSTKLEDSAMYFCASTGRLGSYNEQFFGPGTRLTVL.

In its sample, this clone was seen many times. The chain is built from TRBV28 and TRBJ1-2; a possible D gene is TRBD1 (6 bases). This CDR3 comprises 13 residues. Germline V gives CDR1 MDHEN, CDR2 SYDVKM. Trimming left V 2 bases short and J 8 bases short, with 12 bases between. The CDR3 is CASSLAGASGYTF. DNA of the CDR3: TGTGCCAGCAGTTTAGCAGGGGCGAGCGGCTACACCTTC.

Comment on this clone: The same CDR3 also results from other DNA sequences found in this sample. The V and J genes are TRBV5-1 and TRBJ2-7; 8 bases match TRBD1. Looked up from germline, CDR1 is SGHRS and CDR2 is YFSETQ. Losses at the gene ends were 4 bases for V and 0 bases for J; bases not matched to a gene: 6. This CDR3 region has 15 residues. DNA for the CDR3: TGCGCCAGCAGCATAACAGGGGGGAGCTCCTACGAGCAGTACTTC. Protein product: CASSITGGSSYEQYF.

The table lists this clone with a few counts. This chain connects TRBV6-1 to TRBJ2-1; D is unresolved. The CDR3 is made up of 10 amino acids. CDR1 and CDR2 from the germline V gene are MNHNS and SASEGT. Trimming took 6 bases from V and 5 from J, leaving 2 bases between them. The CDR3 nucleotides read TGTGCCAGCAGACACAATGAGCAGTTCTTC. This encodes CASRHNEQFF.

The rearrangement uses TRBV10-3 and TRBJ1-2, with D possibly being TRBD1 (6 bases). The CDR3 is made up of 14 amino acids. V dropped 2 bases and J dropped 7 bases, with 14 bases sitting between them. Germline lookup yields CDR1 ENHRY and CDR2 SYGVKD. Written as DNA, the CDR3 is TGTGCCATCAGTGAGATGTTGGGGGCGAGTGGCTACACCTTC. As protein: CAISEMLGASGYTF.

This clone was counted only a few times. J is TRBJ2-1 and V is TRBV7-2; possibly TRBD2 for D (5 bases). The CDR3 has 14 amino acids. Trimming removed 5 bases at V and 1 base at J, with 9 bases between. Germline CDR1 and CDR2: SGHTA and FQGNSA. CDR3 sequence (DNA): TGTGCCAGCAGCCAGCGGAGGTCCTACAATGAGCAGTTCTTC. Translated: CASSQRRSYNEQFF.

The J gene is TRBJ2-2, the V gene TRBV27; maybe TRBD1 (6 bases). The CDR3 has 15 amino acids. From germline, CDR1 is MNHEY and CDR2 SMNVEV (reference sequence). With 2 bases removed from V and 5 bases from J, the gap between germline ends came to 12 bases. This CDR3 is CASSLVRTATGELFF. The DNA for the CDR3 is TGTGCCAGCAGTTTAGTGAGGACAGCGACCGGGGAGCTGTTTTTT.

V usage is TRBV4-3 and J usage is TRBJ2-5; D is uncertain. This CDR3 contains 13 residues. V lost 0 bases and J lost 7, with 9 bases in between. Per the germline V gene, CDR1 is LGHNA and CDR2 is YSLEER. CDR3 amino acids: CASSQEGGGTQYF. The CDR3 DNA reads TGCGCCAGCAGCCAAGAGGGCGGCGGGACCCAGTACTTC.

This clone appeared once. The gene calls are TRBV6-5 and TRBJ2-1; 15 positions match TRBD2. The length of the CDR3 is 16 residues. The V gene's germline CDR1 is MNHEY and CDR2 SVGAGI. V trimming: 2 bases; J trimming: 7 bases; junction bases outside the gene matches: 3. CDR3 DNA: TGTGCCAGCAGTTACCTAGGGACTAGCGGGAGGAATGAGCAGTTCTTC. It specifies CASSYLGTSGRNEQFF.

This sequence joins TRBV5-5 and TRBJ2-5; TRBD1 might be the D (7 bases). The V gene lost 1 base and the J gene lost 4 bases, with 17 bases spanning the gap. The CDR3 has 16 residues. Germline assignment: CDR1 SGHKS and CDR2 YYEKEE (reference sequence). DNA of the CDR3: TGTGCCAGCAGCTTGATACTAGGGACAGCGGGAGAGACCCAGTACTTC. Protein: CASSLILGTAGETQYF.

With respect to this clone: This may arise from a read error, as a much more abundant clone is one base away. Here the CDR3 DNA reads TGTGCCAGCAGCTTAGAACCCGTATATGGCTACACCTTC. It encodes CASSLEPVYGYTF. The chain joins TRBV7-4 to TRBJ1-2; D ambiguous. From germline, CDR1 is SGHVT and CDR2 SQSDAQ. The CDR3 extends over 13 amino acids. Trimming pared 1 base from V and 5 bases from J, leaving 8 bases between.

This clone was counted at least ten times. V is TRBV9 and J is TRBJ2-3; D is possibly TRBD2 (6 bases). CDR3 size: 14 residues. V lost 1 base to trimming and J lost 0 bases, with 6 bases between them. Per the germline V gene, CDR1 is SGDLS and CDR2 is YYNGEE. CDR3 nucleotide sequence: TGTGCCAGCAGCGTACTAGCGAGCACAGATACGCAGTATTTT. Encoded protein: CASSVLASTDTQYF.

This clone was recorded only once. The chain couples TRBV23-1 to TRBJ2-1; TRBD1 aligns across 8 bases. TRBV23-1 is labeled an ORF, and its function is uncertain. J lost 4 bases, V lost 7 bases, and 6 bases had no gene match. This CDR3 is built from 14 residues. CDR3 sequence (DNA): TGCGCCAGCAACCCGGGACAGGTATACAATGAGCAGTTCTTC. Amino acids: CASNPGQVYNEQFF.

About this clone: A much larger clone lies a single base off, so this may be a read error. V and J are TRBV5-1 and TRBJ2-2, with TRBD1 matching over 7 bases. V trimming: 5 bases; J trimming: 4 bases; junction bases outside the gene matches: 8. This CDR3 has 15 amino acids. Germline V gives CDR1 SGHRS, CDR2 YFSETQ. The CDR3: CASSFTGAGTGELFF. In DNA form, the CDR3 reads TGCGCCAGCAGTTTCACAGGGGCTGGCACCGGGGAGCTGTTTTTT.

CDR3 sequence: CASSSTGGYEQYF. CDR3 nucleotides: TGCGCCAGCAGCTCGACAGGGGGTTACGAGCAGTACTTC. The chain uses TRBV5-1 and TRBJ2-7, with 9 bases matching TRBD1. The J segment lost 4 bases and the V segment lost 3 bases, leaving 2 bases of the junction unmatched. Germline values: CDR1 SGHRS, CDR2 YFSETQ. The CDR3 has 13 amino acids. The full variable domain, completed using reference TRBV5-1 and TRBJ2-7, is KAGVTQTPRYLIKTRGQQVTLSCSPISGHRSVSWYQQTPGQGLQFLFEYFSETQRNKGNFPGRFSGRQFSNSRSEMNVSTLELGDSALYLCASSSTGGYEQYFGPGTRLTVT.

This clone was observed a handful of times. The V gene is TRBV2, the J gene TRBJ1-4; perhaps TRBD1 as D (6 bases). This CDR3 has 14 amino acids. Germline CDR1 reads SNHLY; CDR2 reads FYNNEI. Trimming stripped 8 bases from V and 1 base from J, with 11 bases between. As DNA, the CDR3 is TGTGCCAGCGGGACGACAGGAACTAATGAAAAACTGTTTTTT. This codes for CASGTTGTNEKLFF.

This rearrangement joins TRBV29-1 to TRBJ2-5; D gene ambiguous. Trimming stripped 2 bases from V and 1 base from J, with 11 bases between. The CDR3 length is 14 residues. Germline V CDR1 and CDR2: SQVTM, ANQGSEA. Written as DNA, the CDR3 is TGCAGCGTTGAATATCTGGGCATCCAAGAGACCCAGTACTTC. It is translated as CSVEYLGIQETQYF.

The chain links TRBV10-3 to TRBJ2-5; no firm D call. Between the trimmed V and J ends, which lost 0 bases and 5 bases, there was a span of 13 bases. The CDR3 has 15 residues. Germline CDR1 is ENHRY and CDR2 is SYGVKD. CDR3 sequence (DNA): TGTGCCATCAGTGAGTCGGCCGGGTTTGGGGAGACCCAGTACTTC. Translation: CAISESAGFGETQYF.

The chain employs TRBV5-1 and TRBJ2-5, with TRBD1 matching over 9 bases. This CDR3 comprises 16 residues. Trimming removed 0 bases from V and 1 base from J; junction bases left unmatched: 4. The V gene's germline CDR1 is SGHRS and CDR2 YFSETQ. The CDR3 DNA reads TGCGCCAGCAGCTTGGGACCGACAGGGGGCCAAGAGACCCAGTACTTC. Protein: CASSLGPTGGQETQYF.

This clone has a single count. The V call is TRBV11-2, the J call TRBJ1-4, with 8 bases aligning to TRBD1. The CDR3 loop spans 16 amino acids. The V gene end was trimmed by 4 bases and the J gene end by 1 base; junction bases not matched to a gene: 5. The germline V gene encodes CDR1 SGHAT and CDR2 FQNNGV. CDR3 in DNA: TGTGCCAGCAGCTCGCAGGGGGCGTTAACTAATGAAAAACTGTTTTTT. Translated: CASSSQGALTNEKLFF.

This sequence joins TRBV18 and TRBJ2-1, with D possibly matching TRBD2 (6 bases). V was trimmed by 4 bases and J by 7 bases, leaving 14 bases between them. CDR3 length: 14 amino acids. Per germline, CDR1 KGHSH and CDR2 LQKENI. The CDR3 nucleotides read TGTGCCAGCTCACAAACGGGAGAGGGGAATGAGCAGTTCTTC. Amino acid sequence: CASSQTGEGNEQFF.

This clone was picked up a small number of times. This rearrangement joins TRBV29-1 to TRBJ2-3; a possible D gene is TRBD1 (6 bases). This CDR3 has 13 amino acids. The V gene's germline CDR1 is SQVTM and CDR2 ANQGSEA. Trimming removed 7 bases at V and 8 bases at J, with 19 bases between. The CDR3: CSADGQGTGTQYF. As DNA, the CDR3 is TGCAGCGCCGATGGGCAGGGGACGGGTACGCAGTATTTT.

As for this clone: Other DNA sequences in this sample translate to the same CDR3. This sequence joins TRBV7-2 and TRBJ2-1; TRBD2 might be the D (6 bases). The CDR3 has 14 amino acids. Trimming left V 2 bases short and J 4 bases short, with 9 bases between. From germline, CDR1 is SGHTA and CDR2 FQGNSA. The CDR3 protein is CASSLISGYNEQFF. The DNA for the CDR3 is TGTGCCAGCAGCTTAATAAGCGGGTACAATGAGCAGTTCTTC.